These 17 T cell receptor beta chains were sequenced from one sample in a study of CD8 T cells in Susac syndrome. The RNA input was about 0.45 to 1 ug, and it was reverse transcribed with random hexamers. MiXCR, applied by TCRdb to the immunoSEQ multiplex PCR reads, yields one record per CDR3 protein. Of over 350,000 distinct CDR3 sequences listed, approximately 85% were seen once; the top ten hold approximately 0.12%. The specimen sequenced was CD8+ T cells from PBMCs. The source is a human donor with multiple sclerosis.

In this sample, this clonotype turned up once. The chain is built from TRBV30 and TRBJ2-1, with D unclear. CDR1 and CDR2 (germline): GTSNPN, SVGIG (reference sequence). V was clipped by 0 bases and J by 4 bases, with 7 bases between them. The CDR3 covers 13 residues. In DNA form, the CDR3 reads TGTGCCTGGAGTGTTATGGGATACAATGAGCAGTTCTTC. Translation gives CAWSVMGYNEQFF.

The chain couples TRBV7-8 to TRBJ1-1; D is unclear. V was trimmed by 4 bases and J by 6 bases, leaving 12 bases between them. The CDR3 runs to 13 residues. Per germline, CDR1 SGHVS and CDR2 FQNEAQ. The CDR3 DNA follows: TGTGCCAGCAGCTCACTCGTTGGGGCTGAAGCTTTCTTT. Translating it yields CASSSLVGAEAFF.

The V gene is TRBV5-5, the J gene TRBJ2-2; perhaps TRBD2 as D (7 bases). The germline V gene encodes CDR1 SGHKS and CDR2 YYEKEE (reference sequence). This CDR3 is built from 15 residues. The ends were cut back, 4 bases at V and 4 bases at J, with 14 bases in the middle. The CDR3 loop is CASSAYREGTGELFF. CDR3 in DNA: TGTGCCAGCAGCGCCTACAGGGAGGGCACCGGGGAGCTGTTTTTT. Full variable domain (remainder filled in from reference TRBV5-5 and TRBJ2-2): DAGVTQSPTHLIKTRGQQVTLRCSPISGHKSVSWYQQVLGQGPQFIFQYYEKEERGRGNFPDRFSARQFPNYSSELNVNALLLGDSALYLCASSAYREGTGELFFGEGSRLTVL.

Here the CDR3 DNA reads TGTGCCAGTAATCCCGGGGTCGATTCCTACGAGCAGTACTTC. It specifies CASNPGVDSYEQYF. V gene TRBV19 combines with J gene TRBJ2-7, with D possibly TRBD2 on 5 matching bases. CDR1 and CDR2 from the germline V gene are LNHDA and SQIVND (reference sequence). V was trimmed by 7 bases and J by 1 base, leaving 14 bases between them. There are 14 residues in the CDR3.

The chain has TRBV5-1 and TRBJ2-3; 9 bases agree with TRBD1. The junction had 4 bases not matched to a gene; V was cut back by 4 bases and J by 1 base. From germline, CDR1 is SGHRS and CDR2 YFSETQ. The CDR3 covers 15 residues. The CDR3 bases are TGCGCCAGCAGCACGACAGGGGGTCGCACAGATACGCAGTATTTT. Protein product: CASSTTGGRTDTQYF.

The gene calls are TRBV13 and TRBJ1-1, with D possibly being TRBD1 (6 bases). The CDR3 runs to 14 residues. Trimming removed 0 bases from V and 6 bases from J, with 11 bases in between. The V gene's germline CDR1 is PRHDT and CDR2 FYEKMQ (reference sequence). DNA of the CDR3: TGTGCCAGCAGCTTAGGGGCGGGGGCTTCTGAAGCTTTCTTT. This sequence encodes CASSLGAGASEAFF.

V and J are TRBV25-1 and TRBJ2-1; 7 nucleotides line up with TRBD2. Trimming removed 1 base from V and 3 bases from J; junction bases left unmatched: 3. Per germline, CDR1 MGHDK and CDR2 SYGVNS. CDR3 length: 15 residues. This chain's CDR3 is CASSEWGGFYNEQFF. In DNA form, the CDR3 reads TGTGCCAGCAGTGAATGGGGGGGTTTCTACAATGAGCAGTTCTTC.

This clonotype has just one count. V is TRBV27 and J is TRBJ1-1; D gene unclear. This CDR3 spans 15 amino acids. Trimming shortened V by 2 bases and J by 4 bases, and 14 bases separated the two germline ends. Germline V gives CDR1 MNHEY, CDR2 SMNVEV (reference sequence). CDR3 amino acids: CASSLGEGVGTEAFF. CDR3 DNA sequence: TGTGCCAGCAGTTTAGGTGAGGGCGTAGGCACTGAAGCTTTCTTT.

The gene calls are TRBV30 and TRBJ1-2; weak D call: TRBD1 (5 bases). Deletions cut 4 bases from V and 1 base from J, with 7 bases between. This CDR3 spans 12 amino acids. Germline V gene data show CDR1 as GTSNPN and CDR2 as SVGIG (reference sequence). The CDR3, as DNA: TGTGCCTGGACCCAGGGTAACTATGGCTACACCTTC. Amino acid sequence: CAWTQGNYGYTF.

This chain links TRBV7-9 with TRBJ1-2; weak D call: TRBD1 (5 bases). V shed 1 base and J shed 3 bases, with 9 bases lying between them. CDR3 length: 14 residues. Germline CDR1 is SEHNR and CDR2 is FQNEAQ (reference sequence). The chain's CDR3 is CASSLEQGYYGYTF. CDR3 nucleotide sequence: TGTGCCAGCAGCTTAGAGCAGGGCTACTATGGCTACACCTTC.

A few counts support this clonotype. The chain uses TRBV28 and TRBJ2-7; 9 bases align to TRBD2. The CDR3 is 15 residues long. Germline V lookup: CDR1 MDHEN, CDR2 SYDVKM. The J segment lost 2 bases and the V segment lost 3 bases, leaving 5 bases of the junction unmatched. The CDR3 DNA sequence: TGTGCCAGCAGTTTGGGGCGGGAGGGGACCTACGAGCAGTACTTC. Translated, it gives CASSLGREGTYEQYF.

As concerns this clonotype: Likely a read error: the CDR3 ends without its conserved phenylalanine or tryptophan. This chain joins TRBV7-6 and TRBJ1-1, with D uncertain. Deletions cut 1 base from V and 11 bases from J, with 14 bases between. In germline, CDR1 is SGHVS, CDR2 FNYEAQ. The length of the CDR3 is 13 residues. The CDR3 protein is CASSLEFGVGAFS. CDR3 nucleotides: TGTGCCAGCAGCTTAGAATTTGGAGTCGGGGCTTTCTCT.

CDR3 in DNA: TGCGCCAGCAGCCAAGTCGACAGCGGGGACATTAACACAGATACGCAGTATTTT. Protein sequence: CASSQVDSGDINTDTQYF. This chain joins TRBV4-1 and TRBJ2-3; possible D gene TRBD2, 7 bases. The V and J ends lost 1 base and 2 bases respectively, with 19 bases between them. In germline, CDR1 is MGHRA, CDR2 YSYEKL. This CDR3 has 18 residues.

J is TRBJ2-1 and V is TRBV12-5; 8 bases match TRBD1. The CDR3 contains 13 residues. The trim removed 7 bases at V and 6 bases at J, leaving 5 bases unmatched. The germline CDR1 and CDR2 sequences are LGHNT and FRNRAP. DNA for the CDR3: TGTGCTAGTGTTAGGACAGGGAGCAATGAGCAGTTCTTC. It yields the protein CASVRTGSNEQFF.

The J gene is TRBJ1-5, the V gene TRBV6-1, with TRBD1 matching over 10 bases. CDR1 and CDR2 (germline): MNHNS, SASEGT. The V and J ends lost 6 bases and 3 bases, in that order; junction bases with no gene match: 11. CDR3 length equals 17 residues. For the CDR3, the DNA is TGTGCCAGCAGGTCGCCGGGACAGGGGACGGACAATCAGCCCCAGCATTTT. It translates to CASRSPGQGTDNQPQHF.

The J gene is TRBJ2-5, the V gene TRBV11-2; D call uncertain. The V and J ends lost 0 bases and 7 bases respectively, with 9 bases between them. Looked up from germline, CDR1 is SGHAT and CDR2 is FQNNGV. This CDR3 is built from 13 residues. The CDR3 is CASSLDAPGTQYF. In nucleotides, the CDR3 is TGTGCCAGCAGCTTAGATGCCCCGGGGACCCAGTACTTC.

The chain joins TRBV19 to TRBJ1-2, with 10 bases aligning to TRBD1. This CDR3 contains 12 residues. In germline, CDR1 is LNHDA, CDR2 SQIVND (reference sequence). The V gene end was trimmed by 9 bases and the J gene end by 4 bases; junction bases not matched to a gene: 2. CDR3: CASRQGAYGYTF. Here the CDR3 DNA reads TGTGCCAGCAGACAGGGGGCCTATGGCTACACCTTC.